The next 20 T cell receptor beta chains were all read from a single sample in a study of blood T cell repertoires in COVID-19. Here immunoSEQ multiplex PCR was the method, and the copy in TCRdb shows in-frame clones only, minus some. The sample lists about 49,000 clones; about nine tenths were seen once. Input material: peripheral blood. The receptor source for this set is a woman of 80 years or more with COVID-19, enrolled during active disease.

The gene calls are TRBV5-4 and TRBJ1-6, with 10 bases that match TRBD1. The ends lost 3 bases at V and 11 bases at J; junction bases unmatched: 14. The CDR3 totals 17 residues. Germline V lookup: CDR1 SGHNT, CDR2 YYREEE (reference sequence). The CDR3 reads CASSYTGLPGQGPPLHF. The CDR3 coding sequence is TGTGCCAGCAGCTATACCGGGCTCCCGGGACAGGGGCCACCCCTCCACTTT.

The chain links TRBV24-1 to TRBJ2-7; 8 nucleotides line up with TRBD1. The V segment lost 5 bases and the J segment 7 bases; nucleotides outside the gene matches: 6. The CDR3 extends over 13 amino acids. Germline assignment: CDR1 KGHDR and CDR2 SFDVKD. The CDR3 loop reads CATSGQGAREQYF. The CDR3 nucleotides are TGTGCCACCAGTGGCCAGGGGGCTCGAGAGCAGTACTTC.

The CDR3 reads CASSWTGGDGYTF. Here the CDR3 DNA reads TGCGCCAGCAGCTGGACAGGGGGAGATGGCTACACCTTC. The chain employs TRBV5-1 and TRBJ1-2, with 10 bases identical to TRBD1. Germline trimming cut 3 bases from V and 6 bases from J; bases unmatched to any gene: 2. Germline CDR1 is SGHRS and CDR2 is YFSETQ. CDR3 size: 13 residues.

This clone has just a few counts. V gene TRBV28 combines with J gene TRBJ2-7; 14 positions match TRBD2. Germline CDR1 reads MDHEN; CDR2 reads SYDVKM. The CDR3 length is 15 residues. After removal of 9 bases from V and 5 bases from J, the junction contained 9 bases not matched to a gene. The CDR3 nucleotides read TGTGCCAGTATGGAATCGACTAGCGGGAGGGACGAGCAGTACTTC. Translating gives CASMESTSGRDEQYF.

This clone was seen more than once but under ten times. J is TRBJ1-1 and V is TRBV3-1 (or the pseudogene TRBV3-2), with D maybe TRBD1 (6 bases). The V and J ends lost 7 bases and 0 bases respectively, with 12 bases between them. The CDR3 is 14 amino acids. Per germline, CDR1 LGHDT and CDR2 YNNKEL (reference sequence). The CDR3 nucleotides read TGTGCCAGCACCACAGGGATAATGAACACTGAAGCTTTCTTT. As protein: CASTTGIMNTEAFF.

J is TRBJ1-1 and V is TRBV2; no reliable D call. The CDR3 has 13 amino acids. Germline V CDR1 and CDR2: SNHLY, FYNNEI. V dropped 6 bases and J dropped 1 base, with 9 bases sitting between them. In DNA form, the CDR3 reads TGTGCCAGCAGCCTCCAGTCGAACACTGAAGCTTTCTTT. Translation: CASSLQSNTEAFF.

The chain joins TRBV6-5 to TRBJ2-1; 10 bases match TRBD1. The CDR3 is 14 residues long. Per germline, CDR1 MNHEY and CDR2 SVGAGI. Trimming took 10 bases from V and 8 from J; bases not matched to a gene: 11. The CDR3 protein is CAIHQGQGFHEQFF. The DNA of the CDR3 is TGTGCCATTCATCAGGGACAGGGGTTTCATGAGCAGTTCTTC.

J is TRBJ1-2 and V is TRBV7-3; D is perhaps TRBD1 (6 bases). Deletions cut 0 bases from V and 7 bases from J, with 9 bases between. The CDR3 runs 13 residues. Germline lookup yields CDR1 SGHTA and CDR2 FQGTGA. The CDR3 nucleotides are TGTGCCAGCAGCTTAACACAGGGTAGTGGCTACACCTTC. Its protein is CASSLTQGSGYTF.

V is TRBV19 and J is TRBJ2-7; D not resolved. The CDR3 covers 15 residues. The germline V and J ends were trimmed by 5 bases and 4 bases, with 18 bases remaining between them. Germline CDR1 reads LNHDA; CDR2 reads SQIVND (reference sequence). This CDR3 reads CASSASPNYGYEQYF. Here the CDR3 DNA reads TGTGCCAGTAGTGCGTCCCCCAACTATGGATACGAGCAGTACTTC. The complete variable domain, with remaining parts taken from reference TRBV19 and TRBJ2-7, reads DGGITQSPKYLFRKEGQNVTLSCEQNLNHDAMYWYRQDPGQGLRLIYYSQIVNDFQKGDIAEGYSVSREKKESFPLTVTSAQKNPTAFYLCASSASPNYGYEQYFGPGTRLTVT.

The rearrangement uses TRBV2 and TRBJ2-1, with TRBD1 identical over 9 bases. This CDR3 is built from 16 residues. CDR1 is SNHLY and CDR2 is FYNNEI in the germline V gene. V lost 4 bases to trimming and J lost 8 bases; unmatched junction nucleotides: 12. CDR3 nucleotide sequence: TGTGCCAGCAGTGGTAACCGGGACAGGGTATCGGATGAGCAGTTCTTC. Amino acid sequence: CASSGNRDRVSDEQFF.

This chain links TRBV6-5 with TRBJ2-7; 11 positions match TRBD1. This CDR3 region has 14 residues. V lost 6 bases and J lost 8; bases outside the gene matches: 9. Looked up from germline, CDR1 is MNHEY and CDR2 is SVGAGI. In DNA form, the CDR3 reads TGTGCCAGCAGGAAGGACAGGGGGCTTGAGAAGCAGTACTTC. Amino acids: CASRKDRGLEKQYF.

The CDR3 bases are TGTGCCACCGAGAGGGGGATCGGAAATCAGCCCCAGCATTTT. Residues: CATERGIGNQPQHF. This chain connects TRBV24-1 to TRBJ1-5, with TRBD1 as a possible D gene (6 bases). The germline V gene has CDR1 KGHDR and CDR2 SFDVKD. The CDR3 contains 14 residues. V gave up 9 bases and J gave up 4 bases, with 15 bases separating them.

The chain is built from TRBV30 and TRBJ1-2; 10 bases align to TRBD1. V dropped 3 bases and J dropped 7; count of bases not matched to a gene: 5. CDR3 length equals 13 residues. The germline gives CDR1 GTSNPN, CDR2 SVGIG (reference sequence). The CDR3 sequence: CAWSLGQGFGYTF. In nucleotides, the CDR3 is TGTGCCTGGAGCCTGGGACAGGGGTTTGGCTACACCTTC.

The genes are TRBV4-1 and TRBJ1-1; a possible D gene is TRBD1 (5 bases). The CDR3 length is 14 residues. V lost 3 bases and J 10 bases, leaving 18 bases between the germline ends. CDR1 is MGHRA, CDR2 YSYEKL, per germline. The CDR3 here is CASSQAGNPLRAFF. The CDR3 region has the DNA TGCGCCAGCAGCCAGGCAGGGAACCCTCTTCGAGCTTTCTTT.

The chain joins TRBV19 to TRBJ2-7; no reliable D call. The V end lost 11 bases, the J end lost 4 bases, and 9 bases lay between the germline ends. The CDR3 totals 10 residues. Per germline, CDR1 LNHDA and CDR2 SQIVND (reference sequence). The chain's CDR3 is CAGILYEQYF. CDR3 DNA: TGTGCCGGCATCCTTTACGAGCAGTACTTC.

The chain combines TRBV6-8 with TRBJ2-5; D is uncertain. Trimming removed 4 bases at V and 0 bases at J, with 15 bases between. Germline CDR1 and CDR2: MNHGY and SAAAGT. The CDR3 extends over 16 amino acids. The CDR3 spells CASSSPIWPYQETQYF. In nucleotides, the CDR3 is TGTGCCAGCAGTTCCCCAATTTGGCCGTACCAAGAGACCCAGTACTTC.

This clone appeared once. The chain links TRBV3-1 (or the pseudogene TRBV3-2) to TRBJ2-3; 8 bases agree with TRBD2. Germline-derived CDR1 and CDR2 are LGHDT and YNNKEL (reference sequence). The CDR3 spans 16 residues. J gave up 5 bases and V 4 bases, and 11 bases lay outside the gene matches. CDR3 nucleotides: TGTGCCAGCAGCCCCGGACGGAGCGGGAGTCAAGATACGCAGTATTTT. This gives the protein CASSPGRSGSQDTQYF.

The chain recombines TRBV19 with TRBJ2-3; no clear D. The germline gives CDR1 LNHDA, CDR2 SQIVND (reference sequence). V was clipped by 5 bases and J by 6 bases, with 9 bases between them. The CDR3 loop spans 12 amino acids. CDR3 nucleotides: TGTGCCAGTAGTCTCTCCCCCGATACGCAGTATTTT. Translating gives CASSLSPDTQYF.

The V and J genes are TRBV2 and TRBJ1-4; D is unclear. The CDR3 totals 13 residues. Deletions cut 8 bases from V and 3 bases from J, with 10 bases between. Per germline, CDR1 SNHLY and CDR2 FYNNEI. The CDR3 sequence: CASRRTANEKLFF. The DNA for the CDR3 is TGTGCCAGCCGGAGGACGGCTAATGAAAAACTGTTTTTT.

The rearrangement uses TRBV3-1 (or the pseudogene TRBV3-2) and TRBJ2-1; no firm D call. The CDR3 is 18 residues long. The V gene's germline CDR1 is LGHDT and CDR2 YNNKEL (reference sequence). V lost 3 bases, J lost 3 bases, and 21 bases lay in between. For the CDR3, the DNA is TGTGCCAGCAGCCAGTCCGGGTCCCGCTCGTGGGTCTACAATGAGCAGTTCTTC. Translated: CASSQSGSRSWVYNEQFF.